These 12 T cell receptor beta chains were all obtained from the same sample, sequenced in a study of immune heterogeneity within non-small cell lung tumors. The template consisted of bulk tumor genomic DNA, with around 600 ng used per sample. Spaced far apart, several biopsies were taken from each primary tumor during surgery. Curative operations were performed on patients who had untreated, newly diagnosed non-small cell lung cancer. TCR beta CDR3 was amplified by multiplex PCR using 32 V and 13 J primers. TCRdb reanalysed the multiplex PCR reads using MiXCR and keeps one entry per CDR3 protein. The sample contains 12,000 to 15,000 distinct CDR3 sequences, around 30% of which appear only once. The sequenced sample consisted of lung tumor tissue. These receptors all stem from a woman aged 50 to 60 with non-small cell lung cancer.

V usage is TRBV5-1 and J usage is TRBJ2-5; D is perhaps TRBD1 or TRBD2 (5 bases each). Germline values: CDR1 SGHRS, CDR2 YFSETQ. With 7 bases removed from V and 4 bases from J, the gap between germline ends came to 20 bases. There are 15 residues in the CDR3. The CDR3 DNA is TGCGCCAGCTCTGGGCCAGGGACGATGGGAGAGACCCAGTACTTC. Protein: CASSGPGTMGETQYF.

This chain uses TRBV4-1 with TRBJ1-5; TRBD1 agrees at 8 bases. Germline loops: CDR1 MGHRA, CDR2 YSYEKL. V gave up 7 bases and J gave up 6 bases; unmatched junction bases: 14. The CDR3 has 16 amino acids. The DNA of the CDR3 is TGCGCCAGCATCCACTCGACAGGGGAACTGGGTCAGCCCCAGCATTTT. This codes for CASIHSTGELGQPQHF.

This clonotype was counted between two and nine times. This could be a read error, since a much larger clone is one nucleotide away. This chain links TRBV20-1 with TRBJ1-3; TRBD1 is a possible D gene (5 bases). Germline loops: CDR1 DFQATT, CDR2 SNEGSKA (reference sequence). CDR3 length: 14 residues. V was shortened by 3 bases and J by 2 bases, with 11 bases between the two germline ends. Here the CDR3 reads CSASPGTTGNTIYF. DNA of the CDR3: TGCAGTGCTAGTCCCGGGACCACTGGAAACACCATATATTTT.

Comments on this clonotype: With a much larger clone just one base away, this may be a read error. The gene calls are TRBV6-5 and TRBJ1-2, with a tentative D call TRBD1 (5 bases). From germline, CDR1 is MNHEY and CDR2 SVGAGI. The CDR3 sequence is 14 residues long. The CDR3 spells CASSWGRLSYVYTF. The CDR3 region has the DNA TGTGCCAGCAGTTGGGGCCGGCTAAGCTATGTCTACACCTTC.

The CDR3 here is CASILSGKASYEQYF. In DNA, the CDR3 is TGCGCCAGCATACTAAGCGGGAAAGCCTCCTACGAGCAGTACTTC. This sequence joins TRBV10-1 and TRBJ2-7, with 7 bases aligning to TRBD2. Germline V lookup: CDR1 WNHNN, CDR2 SYGVQD (reference sequence). The CDR3 runs 15 residues. The V gene end was trimmed by 7 bases and the J gene end by 0 bases; junction bases not matched to a gene: 9.

This clonotype has more than one count but fewer than ten. This chain uses TRBV11-3 with TRBJ1-1; weak D call: TRBD1 (5 bases). The V gene's germline CDR1 is SGHNT and CDR2 YENEEA. The CDR3 loop spans 12 amino acids. V dropped 4 bases and J dropped 7 bases, with 10 bases sitting between them. The CDR3 coding sequence is TGTGCCAGCAGCTCCCGGGACCGTGAAGCTTTCTTT. This sequence encodes CASSSRDREAFF.

For this clonotype: Being one base from a much bigger clone, this may be a read error. This chain links TRBV30 with TRBJ1-5; the match to TRBD1 covers 8 bases. Germline V gene sequence: CDR1 GTSNPN, CDR2 SVGIG (reference sequence). V was clipped by 2 bases and J by 7 bases; unmatched bases: 13. The CDR3 sequence is 16 residues long. For the CDR3, the DNA is TGTGCCTGGAGTTCTATCGGACAGGGCCTCCAACAGCCCCAGCATTTT. Its translation is CAWSSIGQGLQQPQHF. Using reference TRBV30 and TRBJ1-5 for the parts outside the CDR3, the full variable domain is SQTIHQWPATLVQPVGSPLSLECTVEGTSNPNLYWYRQAAGRGLQLLFYSVGIGQISSEVPQNLSASRPQDRQFILSSKKLLLSDSGFYLCAWSSIGQGLQQPQHFGDGTRLSIL.

By share of the sample, this clonotype is medium-sized. This CDR3 is CASSLRFWGSDQPQHF. In nucleotides, the CDR3 is TGTGCCAGCAGTTTAAGGTTTTGGGGATCGGATCAGCCCCAGCATTTT. This sequence joins TRBV28 and TRBJ1-5; D is undetermined. This CDR3 region has 16 residues. Germline CDR1 is MDHEN and CDR2 is SYDVKM. Trimming pared 2 bases from V and 5 bases from J, leaving 16 bases between.

This clonotype was picked up one time. The V gene is TRBV2, the J gene TRBJ1-4, with D uncertain. V lost 4 bases and J 2 bases, leaving 11 bases between the germline ends. The germline CDR1 and CDR2 sequences are SNHLY and FYNNEI. There are 15 residues in the CDR3. The CDR3 here is CASSGLDGTNEKLFF. CDR3 coding DNA: TGTGCCAGCAGTGGATTGGACGGGACTAATGAAAAACTGTTTTTT.

This clonotype was detected a few times. CDR3 residues: CASTPGSGEQYF. In DNA form, the CDR3 reads TGTGCCAGCACCCCGGGCTCTGGTGAGCAGTACTTC. This chain joins TRBV12-3 or TRBV12-4 and TRBJ2-7; D is undetermined. The CDR3 consists of 12 residues. V was trimmed by 7 bases and J by 7 bases, leaving 14 bases between them.

The sample holds many counts of this clonotype. The CDR3 protein is CASSSRTTLGTEAFF. CDR3 DNA: TGTGCCAGTAGTTCCCGGACTACCCTGGGCACTGAAGCTTTCTTT. This chain uses TRBV19 with TRBJ1-1; D unresolved. Trimming left V 5 bases short and J 4 bases short, with 17 bases between. This CDR3 spans 15 amino acids. Per germline, CDR1 LNHDA and CDR2 SQIVND (reference sequence).

This clonotype was recorded many times. The chain joins TRBV28 to TRBJ1-2; the match to TRBD1 covers 8 bases. Trimming removed 7 bases from V and 8 bases from J; junction bases left unmatched: 9. This CDR3 contains 13 residues. Germline V CDR1 and CDR2: MDHEN, SYDVKM. The CDR3 region is CASTLQGAPGYTF. CDR3 nucleotide sequence: TGTGCCAGCACACTTCAGGGGGCGCCCGGCTACACCTTC.